This T cell receptor (beta chain) was documented in a study of technical replicates of blood from several donors. Sequencing used immunoSEQ multiplex PCR; TCRdb keeps in-frame clones, though not all of them. The table includes around 49,000 clones, approximately 94% detected once. The germline gives CDR1 MDHEN, CDR2 SYDVKM. This CDR3 has 14 amino acids. The J segment lost 4 bases and the V segment lost 3 bases, leaving 6 bases of the junction unmatched. The chain carries TRBV28 and TRBJ2-7, with 7 nucleotides matching TRBD1. The material sequenced was T cells isolated from PBMCs. This receptor was identified in a human donor in good health. Here the CDR3 DNA reads TGTGCCAGCAGTTTTGACACAGGGGCGTACGAGCAGTACTTC. Translation: CASSFDTGAYEQYF.